What follows are 12 T cell receptor beta chains derived from one specimen sequenced in a study of blood T cell repertoires in COVID-19. TCRdb's table, derived via immunoSEQ multiplex PCR, lists solely in-frame clones and lacks some. The repertoire holds tens of thousands of clones, with about 80% as singletons. The sample consisted of peripheral blood. The source is a woman aged 80 or older with acute or convalescent COVID-19.

This clone was seen just once. V is TRBV28 and J is TRBJ1-2; 7 nucleotides match TRBD1. CDR3 length: 12 amino acids. Germline V gene lookup returns CDR1 MDHEN and CDR2 SYDVKM. J lost 4 bases, V lost 11 bases, and 7 bases had no gene match. CDR3: CAAGQTFYGYTF. The CDR3 DNA sequence: TGTGCCGCGGGACAGACTTTCTATGGCTACACCTTC.

The chain couples TRBV1 to TRBJ2-3; TRBD2, the table's D call, was not compared with the DNA. TRBV1 is labeled a pseudogene. This CDR3 contains 17 residues. The CDR3 sequence is CTSSHTWTSGSSYTQYF. The CDR3, as DNA: TGCACCAGCAGCCATACCTGGACTAGCGGGAGCAGTTATACGCAGTATTTT.

A few counts support this clone. The sample carries other DNA sequences with the same CDR3. This chain joins TRBV28 and TRBJ2-7, with TRBD1 identical over 8 bases. CDR1 and CDR2 (germline): MDHEN, SYDVKM. V dropped 2 bases and J dropped 5; count of bases not matched to a gene: 5. The CDR3 extends over 14 amino acids. CDR3 sequence (DNA): TGTGCCAGCAGTTTACCCGGACAGGGAAACGAGCAGTACTTC. Translating gives CASSLPGQGNEQYF.

The V gene is TRBV2, the J gene TRBJ1-5; D ambiguous. Germline CDR1 reads SNHLY; CDR2 reads FYNNEI. V shed 8 bases and J shed 6 bases, with 11 bases lying between them. This CDR3 has 12 residues. This CDR3 reads CASGEGGQPQHF. The CDR3 DNA reads as TGTGCCAGCGGAGAGGGCGGTCAGCCCCAGCATTTT.

The V and J genes are TRBV6-6 and TRBJ1-6, with no clear D. The V gene's germline CDR1 is MNHNY and CDR2 SVGAGI (reference sequence). V was shortened by 2 bases and J by 4 bases, with 9 bases between the two germline ends. CDR3 length equals 15 residues. CDR3 loop: CASSYVAGYNSPLHF. DNA of the CDR3: TGTGCCAGCAGTTACGTGGCAGGTTATAATTCACCCCTCCACTTT.

This rearrangement joins TRBV28 to TRBJ1-1, with D perhaps matching TRBD1 (5 bases). The V and J ends lost 0 bases and 2 bases respectively, with 7 bases between them. There are 14 residues in the CDR3. Germline V gene data show CDR1 as MDHEN and CDR2 as SYDVKM. CDR3 sequence (DNA): TGTGCCAGCAGTTTATGGGGGGGAAACACTGAAGCTTTCTTT. This encodes CASSLWGGNTEAFF.

The genes are TRBV6-5 and TRBJ1-5, with 12 positions matching TRBD1. With 7 bases clipped from V and 7 bases from J, the junction kept 8 bases outside the gene matches. Germline V gene lookup returns CDR1 MNHEY and CDR2 SVGAGI. The CDR3 covers 15 residues. CDR3 DNA sequence: TGTGCCAGCACCCTGGGACAGGGGGCTCAGCAGCCCCAGCATTTT. Translated: CASTLGQGAQQPQHF.

The CDR3, as DNA: TGTGCCAGCAGTTACCCCGGGACAGGGGACTATGGCTACACCTTC. It yields the protein CASSYPGTGDYGYTF. The V call is TRBV6-2 or TRBV6-3, the J call TRBJ1-2, with 10 positions matching TRBD1. V gave up 2 bases and J gave up 3 bases; unmatched junction bases: 3. This CDR3 is built from 15 residues. The V gene's germline CDR1 is MNHEY and CDR2 SVGEGT.

The chain carries TRBV5-1 and TRBJ2-7, with 8 bases matching TRBD2. Germline trimming cut 0 bases from V and 4 bases from J; bases unmatched to any gene: 6. The CDR3 runs 15 residues. Germline V CDR1 and CDR2: SGHRS, YFSETQ. CDR3 sequence: CASSLASGSKYEQYF. DNA for the CDR3: TGCGCCAGCAGCTTGGCGAGCGGGAGCAAGTACGAGCAGTACTTC. Together with reference TRBV5-1 and TRBJ2-7, the CDR3 gives the full variable domain: KAGVTQTPRYLIKTRGQQVTLSCSPISGHRSVSWYQQTPGQGLQFLFEYFSETQRNKGNFPGRFSGRQFSNSRSEMNVSTLELGDSALYLCASSLASGSKYEQYFGPGTRLTVT.

The CDR3 is CATSGGGADTEAFF. DNA of the CDR3: TGTGCCACCTCGGGGGGTGGCGCGGACACTGAAGCTTTCTTT. The chain employs TRBV6-5 and TRBJ1-1; D is possibly TRBD1 (5 bases). This CDR3 region has 14 residues. Germline CDR1 and CDR2: MNHEY and SVGAGI. The V gene lost 10 bases and the J gene lost 3 bases, with 18 bases spanning the gap.

The CDR3 DNA follows: TGTGCCAGCACCCTCCAGGTGGCCGGGGAGCTGTTTTTT. Translating gives CASTLQVAGELFF. J is TRBJ2-2 and V is TRBV12-3 or TRBV12-4; D unresolved. V lost 7 bases and J 6 bases, leaving 12 bases between the germline ends. The CDR3 runs 13 residues.

V usage is TRBV12-3 or TRBV12-4 and J usage is TRBJ2-7; perhaps TRBD1 as D (6 bases). The length of the CDR3 is 13 residues. The CDR3 sequence is CATTRDNSYEQYF. In DNA, the CDR3 is TGTGCTACTACCAGGGACAACTCCTACGAGCAGTACTTC.